The present T cell receptor (beta chain) was sequenced within a study of response to subunit inactivated influenza vaccine. General study results and limits: Every seasonal influenza vaccination brings in few new T cells, the authors suggested.

This clonotype was found a few times. As yet, its antigen is unknown. Trimming removed 2 bases from V and 6 bases from J, with 18 bases in between. Germline lookup yields CDR1 MDHEN and CDR2 SYDVKM. This CDR3 is built from 16 residues. TCRdb itself ran the RT-PCR reads through MiXCR, one entry per CDR3 protein. This sample has hundreds of thousands of distinct CDR3 sequences; 11% to 15% occur once, and the top ten carry approximately 7.6%. This receptor was taken from a man aged 45-65 years who received an inactivated influenza vaccine. This sample comprised PBMCs from blood, obtained approximately 15 days before vaccination. The rearrangement links TRBV28 to TRBJ2-3; D is undetermined. This chain's CDR3 is CASSLLAPYGPDTQYF. The CDR3 DNA is TGTGCCAGCAGTTTACTTGCCCCCTATGGCCCGGATACGCAGTATTTT.